One sample yielded the 19 T cell receptor beta chains listed below, sequenced in a study of identical twins' blood T cells. TCRdb ran MiXCR on the 5' RACE reads and lists one entry per CDR3 protein. The sample includes about 370,000 distinct CDR3 sequences, roughly 30% of them seen just once. Sequenced sample: PBMCs. These receptors came from a woman aged 18-49 years in good health.

This clonotype was counted between two and nine times. One junction end disagrees with the germline gene, perhaps due to a read error. The J gene is TRBJ2-3, the V gene TRBV4-2; possibly TRBD2 for D (6 bases). The CDR3 consists of 16 residues. CDR1 and CDR2 (germline): LGHNA, YNFKEQ. The CDR3 DNA is TGCGCCAGCAGCCAAGATTTAGGCGGGGGCACAGATACGCAGTATTTT. This codes for CASSQDLGGGTDTQYF.

This clonotype occurred a few times. The chain recombines TRBV5-6 with TRBJ2-2; weak D call: TRBD1 (5 bases). Per germline, CDR1 SGHDT and CDR2 YYEEEE. The CDR3 sequence is 16 residues long. V lost 4 bases, J lost 4 bases, and 17 bases lay in between. CDR3 protein: CASSTRKGPGTGELFF. DNA for the CDR3: TGTGCCAGCAGCACCCGGAAGGGGCCAGGCACCGGGGAGCTGTTTTTT.

CDR3 sequence (DNA): TGCGCCAGCAAAAGTACACAGGGGATGGTGGAGACCCAGTACTTC. Translated, it gives CASKSTQGMVETQYF. The chain employs TRBV5-1 and TRBJ2-5; 7 nucleotides match TRBD1. After removal of 6 bases from V and 5 bases from J, the junction contained 13 bases not matched to a gene. Germline CDR1 SGHRS, CDR2 YFSETQ. CDR3 length: 15 residues.

The sample holds many counts of this clonotype. The gene calls are TRBV6-2 or TRBV6-3 and TRBJ1-5; TRBD1 is a possible D gene (6 bases). Germline V gene sequence: CDR1 MNHEY, CDR2 SVGEGT. The V end lost 4 bases, the J end lost 5 bases, and 9 bases lay between the germline ends. The CDR3 runs to 13 residues. CDR3 protein: CASSSQGYQPQHF. CDR3 sequence (DNA): TGTGCCAGCAGTTCACAGGGCTATCAGCCCCAGCATTTT.

In nucleotides, the CDR3 is TGCAGTGCTAAGTGGAACCCTCGGGACAGCCACCGCACTGAAGCTTTCTTT. Translating it yields CSAKWNPRDSHRTEAFF. V is TRBV20-1 and J is TRBJ1-1; 7 bases line up with TRBD1. The V segment lost 4 bases and the J segment 4 bases; nucleotides outside the gene matches: 18. Germline lookup yields CDR1 DFQATT and CDR2 SNEGSKA (reference sequence). The CDR3 contains 17 residues.

This sequence joins TRBV29-1 and TRBJ1-4; no reliable D call. V shed 7 bases and J shed 4 bases, with 13 bases lying between them. The CDR3 is 13 residues long. Germline CDR1 and CDR2: SQVTM and ANQGSEA. The CDR3 is CSDPDGCNEKLFF. CDR3 DNA sequence: TGCAGCGACCCGGACGGCTGTAATGAAAAACTGTTTTTT. The full variable domain, completed using reference TRBV29-1 and TRBJ1-4, is SAVISQKPSRDICQRGTSLTIQCQVDSQVTMMFWYRQQPGQSLTLIATANQGSEATYESGFVIDKFPISRPNLTFSTLTVSNMSPEDSSIYLCSDPDGCNEKLFFGSGTQLSVL.

V gene TRBV9 combines with J gene TRBJ2-5, with D perhaps TRBD2 (5 bases). This CDR3 comprises 16 residues. CDR1 is SGDLS, CDR2 YYNGEE, per germline. V was pared by 0 bases and J by 4 bases, with 16 bases between. The chain's CDR3 is CASSVEGGASRETQYF. The CDR3 DNA sequence: TGTGCCAGCAGCGTAGAAGGAGGTGCCTCACGAGAGACCCAGTACTTC.

This clonotype was detected many times. The chain combines TRBV11-3 with TRBJ2-5; D not certain. The CDR3 runs 14 residues. Trimming took off 0 bases at V and 4 bases at J, with 9 bases between the two ends. The germline V gene encodes CDR1 SGHNT and CDR2 YENEEA. The DNA for the CDR3 is TGTGCCAGCAGCTTAGACGTTGCTAGAGAGACCCAGTACTTC. As protein: CASSLDVARETQYF.

The sample holds a few counts of this clonotype. V usage is TRBV7-9 and J usage is TRBJ1-1; D not certain. The CDR3 loop spans 13 amino acids. V was trimmed by 8 bases and J by 5 bases, leaving 15 bases between them. Germline-derived CDR1 and CDR2 are SEHNR and FQNEAQ (reference sequence). Here the CDR3 reads CASSAVLVTEAFF. CDR3 sequence (DNA): TGTGCCAGCTCCGCCGTGTTGGTGACTGAAGCTTTCTTT. The entire variable domain, with the rest obtained from reference TRBV7-9 and TRBJ1-1, is as follows: DTGVSQNPRHKITKRGQNVTFRCDPISEHNRLYWYRQTLGQGPEFLTYFQNEAQLEKSRLLSDRFSAERPKGSFSTLEIQRTEQGDSAMYLCASSAVLVTEAFFGQGTRLTVV.

The rearrangement links TRBV11-2 to TRBJ2-2; tentative D call: TRBD1 (6 bases). This CDR3 is built from 16 residues. Germline loops: CDR1 SGHAT, CDR2 FQNNGV. V lost 5 bases, J lost 1 base, and 14 bases lay in between. CDR3 sequence: CASSRLRGKNTGELFF. CDR3 DNA: TGTGCCAGCAGCCGATTGAGGGGGAAGAACACCGGGGAGCTGTTTTTT. The full variable domain, with the rest looked up from reference TRBV11-2 and TRBJ2-2, is EAGVAQSPRYKIIEKRQSVAFWCNPISGHATLYWYQQILGQGPKLLIQFQNNGVVDDSQLPKDRFSAERLKGVDSTLKIQPAKLEDSAVYLCASSRLRGKNTGELFFGEGSRLTVL.

This clonotype was seen more than once but under ten times. The chain links TRBV11-2 to TRBJ1-1; tentative D call: TRBD1 (6 bases). Trimming left V 4 bases short and J 11 bases short, with 14 bases between. The CDR3 sequence is 12 residues long. The germline V gene has CDR1 SGHAT and CDR2 FQNNGV. CDR3 in DNA: TGTGCCAGCAGCTCCGGACAGATTCAGGCTTTCTTT. This translates into CASSSGQIQAFF.

This clonotype was recorded many times. V usage is TRBV10-3 and J usage is TRBJ1-6; D is undetermined. The V end was cut by 6 bases, the J end by 9 bases, with 15 bases between. The CDR3 length is 14 residues. CDR1 is ENHRY and CDR2 is SYGVKD in the germline V gene. DNA of the CDR3: TGTGCCATCAGGCAACTAGGTTTGAGTTCACCCCTCCACTTT. Its translation is CAIRQLGLSSPLHF.

This clonotype has a handful of counts. The chain carries TRBV9 and TRBJ2-3, with 10 bases aligning to TRBD1. The CDR3 is made up of 15 amino acids. The germline gives CDR1 SGDLS, CDR2 YYNGEE. V gave up 3 bases and J gave up 3 bases; unmatched junction bases: 4. The CDR3 DNA reads TGTGCCAGCAGCGCCGGGACAGGGGAAACAGATACGCAGTATTTT. Amino acids: CASSAGTGETDTQYF.

This clonotype appeared many times. The chain has TRBV20-1 and TRBJ1-1, with D possibly matching TRBD1 (5 bases). Germline V CDR1 and CDR2: DFQATT, SNEGSKA (reference sequence). The CDR3 consists of 12 residues. V lost 3 bases to trimming and J lost 5 bases, with 10 bases between them. CDR3 sequence: CSASMGETEAFF. The CDR3 DNA is TGCAGTGCTAGTATGGGGGAGACTGAAGCTTTCTTT.

This clonotype turned up a few times. This chain uses TRBV19 with TRBJ1-1; D is uncertain. In germline, CDR1 is LNHDA, CDR2 SQIVND (reference sequence). Trimming pared 1 base from V and 0 bases from J, leaving 12 bases between. The CDR3 consists of 16 residues. CDR3 nucleotide sequence: TGTGCCAGTAGTATAGGAGGGCGCAGGATGAACACTGAAGCTTTCTTT. This sequence encodes CASSIGGRRMNTEAFF.

On this clonotype: This may stem from a read error, because a much larger clone lies one nucleotide away. The J gene is TRBJ1-2, the V gene TRBV9; D gene unclear. Germline V CDR1 and CDR2: SGDLS, YYNGEE. The CDR3 has 13 residues. The CDR3 nucleotides read TGTGCCAGCAGCGTAGGTCAGCGCTCTGGCCACACCTTC. Amino acids: CASSVGQRSGHTF.

This chain connects TRBV6-5 to TRBJ1-1; D gene uncertain. Germline V gene lookup returns CDR1 MNHEY and CDR2 SVGAGI. CDR3 length equals 13 residues. V was shortened by 2 bases and J by 3 bases, with 7 bases between the two germline ends. CDR3 protein: CASSYISHTEAFF. Here the CDR3 DNA reads TGTGCCAGCAGTTACATAAGTCACACTGAAGCTTTCTTT.

With regard to this clonotype: The junction shows a germline mismatch at one end, possibly a read error. The gene calls are TRBV6-2 or TRBV6-3 and TRBJ1-1; D ambiguous. This CDR3 contains 16 residues. Germline lookup yields CDR1 MNHEY and CDR2 SVGEGT. CDR3 loop: CASSYTPGAMNIEAFF. CDR3 DNA sequence: TGTGCCAGCAGTTATACCCCGGGAGCCATGAACATTGAAGCTTTCTTT.

The chain uses TRBV20-1 and TRBJ2-3; D is ambiguous. V dropped 5 bases and J dropped 0 bases, with 6 bases sitting between them. The CDR3 loop spans 12 amino acids. Germline V lookup: CDR1 DFQATT, CDR2 SNEGSKA (reference sequence). CDR3 nucleotides: TGCAGTGCTGGCCAGAGCACAGATACGCAGTATTTT. The encoded protein is CSAGQSTDTQYF.